This T cell receptor beta chain derives from a study of regulatory T cells in long-lasting Graves disease. This clonotype has a count of ten or more. Time point here: persistent/refractory GD, antithyroid drugs over 5 years with positive TRAb. Isolated PBMC RNA provided the starting material for the TCR library. Library construction for TCR beta used iRepertoire HTBI primers and Arm-PCR of CDR3 regions. TCRdb analysed the multiplex PCR reads with MiXCR anew, one entry per CDR3 protein. The profile covers about 470,000 distinct CDR3 sequences, with around a fifth appearing a single time and 7% to 9% taken by the ten largest. This receptor was identified in a female donor with Graves disease. This material consisted of peripheral blood mononuclear cells (PBMCs), taken when the disease was refractory, from a patient treated with antithyroid drugs.

CDR3 residues: CASSDGNAYGYTF. Written as DNA, the CDR3 is TGTGCCAGCAGTGATGGGAACGCCTATGGCTACACCTTC. This chain links TRBV2 with TRBJ1-2; no clear D gene. Germline CDR1 SNHLY, CDR2 FYNNEI. V was cut by 3 bases and J by 4 bases, with 9 bases left in between. The CDR3 sequence is 13 residues long. The full variable domain, with the rest looked up from reference TRBV2 and TRBJ1-2, is EPEVTQTPSHQVTQMGQEVILRCVPISNHLYFYWYRQILGQKVEFLVSFYNNEISEKSEIFDDQFSVERPDGSNFTLKIRSTKLEDSAMYFCASSDGNAYGYTFGSGTRLTVV.